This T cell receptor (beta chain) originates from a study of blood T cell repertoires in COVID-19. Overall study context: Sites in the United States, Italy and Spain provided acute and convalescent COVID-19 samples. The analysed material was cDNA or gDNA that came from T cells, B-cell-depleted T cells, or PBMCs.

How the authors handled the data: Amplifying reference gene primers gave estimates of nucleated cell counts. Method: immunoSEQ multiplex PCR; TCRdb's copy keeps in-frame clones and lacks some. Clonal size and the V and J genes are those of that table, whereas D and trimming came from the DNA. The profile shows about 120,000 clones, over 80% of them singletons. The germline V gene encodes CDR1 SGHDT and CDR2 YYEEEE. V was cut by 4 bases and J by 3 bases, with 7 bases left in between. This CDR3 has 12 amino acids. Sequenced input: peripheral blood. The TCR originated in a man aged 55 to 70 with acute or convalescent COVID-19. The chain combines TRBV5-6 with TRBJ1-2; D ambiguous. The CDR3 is CASSPGDYGYTF. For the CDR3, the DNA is TGTGCCAGCAGCCCCGGGGACTATGGCTACACCTTC.